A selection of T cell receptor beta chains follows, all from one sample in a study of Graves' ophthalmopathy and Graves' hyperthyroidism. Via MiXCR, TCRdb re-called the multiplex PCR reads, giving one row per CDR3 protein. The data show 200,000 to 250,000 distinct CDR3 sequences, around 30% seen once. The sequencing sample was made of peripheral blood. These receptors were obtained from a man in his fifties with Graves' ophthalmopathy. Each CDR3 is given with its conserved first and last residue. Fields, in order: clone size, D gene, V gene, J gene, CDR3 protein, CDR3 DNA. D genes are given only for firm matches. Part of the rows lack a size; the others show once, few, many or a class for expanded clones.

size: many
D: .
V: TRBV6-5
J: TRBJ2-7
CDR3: CASGIRGEQYF
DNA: TGTGCCAGCGGCATCCGGGGCGAGCAGTACTTC

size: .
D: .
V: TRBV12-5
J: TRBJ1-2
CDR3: CASGLVRAALYGYTF
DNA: TGTGCTAGTGGTTTGGTACGGGCAGCACTCTATGGCTACACCTTC

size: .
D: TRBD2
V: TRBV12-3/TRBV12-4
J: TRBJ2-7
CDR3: CASSSFGTSGSYEQYF
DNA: TGTGCCAGCAGTTCTTTTGGGACTAGCGGGAGTTACGAGCAGTACTTC

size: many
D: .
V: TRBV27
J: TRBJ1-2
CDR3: CASSLSIYSNYGYTF
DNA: TGTGCCAGCAGTTTATCGATATATAGTAACTATGGCTACACCTTC

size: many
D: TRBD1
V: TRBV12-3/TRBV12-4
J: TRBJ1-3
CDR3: CASSSGTGVYTIYF
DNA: TGTGCCAGCAGTTCCGGGACAGGGGTATACACCATATATTTT

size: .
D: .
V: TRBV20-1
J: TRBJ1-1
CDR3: CSARGDMNTEAFF
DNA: TGCAGTGCTAGAGGCGATATGAACACTGAAGCTTTCTTT

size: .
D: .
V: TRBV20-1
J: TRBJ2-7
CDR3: CSARVPLDVQQYF
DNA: TGCAGTGCTAGAGTCCCACTAGACGTACAGCAGTACTTC

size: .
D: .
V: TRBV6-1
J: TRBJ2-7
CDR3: CASSAGTYEQYF
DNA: TGTGCCAGCAGTGCAGGCACCTACGAGCAGTACTTC

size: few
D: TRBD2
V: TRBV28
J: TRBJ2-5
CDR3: CANSAGGTETQYF
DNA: TGTGCCAACTCAGCGGGAGGGACAGAGACCCAGTACTTC

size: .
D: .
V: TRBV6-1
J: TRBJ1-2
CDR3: CASSAELSYGYTF
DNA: TGTGCCAGCAGTGCGGAACTATCCTATGGCTACACCTTC

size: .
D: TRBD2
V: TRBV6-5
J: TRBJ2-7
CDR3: CASSSLGVGDYSYEQYF
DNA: TGTGCCAGCAGTTCCTTGGGGGTTGGGGACTACTCCTACGAGCAGTACTTC

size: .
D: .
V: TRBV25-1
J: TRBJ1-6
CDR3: CASSVSGVYSPLHF
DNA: TGTGCCAGCAGTGTTTCAGGGGTGTATTCACCCCTCCACTTT